Below, 16 T cell receptor beta chains from the same sample are listed, as sequenced in a study of CD8+CD57+ T cells in acquired aplastic anemia. TCR beta VDJ and CDR3 profiles were obtained from a genomic DNA template. From the reads, TCRdb called clonotypes with MiXCR, one entry per CDR3 protein. The sample shows around 170,000 distinct CDR3 sequences, less than 60% of them seen only once. All sequencing subjects had displayed CD8+CD57+ cell expansion on flow cytometry. Sample: sorted CD4+, CD8+, or CD8+CD57+ T cells (not recorded which) from PBMCs. Receptors were obtained from a human donor with aplastic anemia.

This clonotype was counted only a few times. The chain recombines TRBV2 with TRBJ2-3; 8 bases are a match to TRBD2. The V gene end was trimmed by 3 bases and the J gene end by 3 bases; junction bases not matched to a gene: 2. Looked up from germline, CDR1 is SNHLY and CDR2 is FYNNEI. The CDR3 covers 14 residues. The CDR3 DNA reads TGTGCCAGCAGTGAGGGACTAGGTACAGATACGCAGTATTTT. Amino acid sequence: CASSEGLGTDTQYF.

The chain joins TRBV5-6 to TRBJ1-1; weak D call: TRBD1 (5 bases). V lost 4 bases, J lost 4 bases, and 14 bases lay in between. This CDR3 contains 14 residues. CDR1 is SGHDT, CDR2 YYEEEE, per germline. The CDR3 spells CASSGAVGPTEAFF. The DNA of the CDR3 is TGTGCCAGCAGCGGCGCTGTGGGGCCCACTGAAGCTTTCTTT.

This sequence joins TRBV24-1 and TRBJ2-3, with 10 bases lining up with TRBD1. V gave up 5 bases and J gave up 1 base; unmatched junction bases: 5. CDR1 and CDR2 from the germline V gene are KGHDR and SFDVKD. The CDR3 spans 16 residues. CDR3 region: CATSVAGTGGTDTQYF. The CDR3 region has the DNA TGTGCCACCAGTGTTGCCGGGACAGGGGGCACAGATACGCAGTATTTT.

This clonotype came up a few times. V gene TRBV15 combines with J gene TRBJ2-3; D is possibly TRBD2 (6 bases). V was shortened by 1 base and J by 5 bases, with 10 bases between the two germline ends. The length of the CDR3 is 14 residues. Germline V lookup: CDR1 LNHNV, CDR2 YYDKDF (reference sequence). The CDR3 here is CATSRGASVDTQYF. The CDR3 DNA is TGTGCCACCAGCAGAGGGGCTAGCGTAGATACGCAGTATTTT.

This clonotype was counted a few times. This rearrangement joins TRBV5-6 to TRBJ2-3; maybe TRBD2 (7 bases). Trimming took off 5 bases at V and 5 bases at J, with 15 bases between the two ends. The CDR3 is 14 amino acids. Germline assignment: CDR1 SGHDT and CDR2 YYEEEE. Here the CDR3 DNA reads TGTGCCAGCAGGTCCGGACTAGGGGGAGATACGCAGTATTTT. Translation gives CASRSGLGGDTQYF.

This chain joins TRBV20-1 and TRBJ2-2, with 13 bases lining up with TRBD2. Germline trimming cut 5 bases from V and 7 bases from J; bases unmatched to any gene: 7. The CDR3 has 15 residues. Germline CDR1 reads DFQATT; CDR2 reads SNEGSKA (reference sequence). The CDR3 is CSARGTSGMSGELFF. CDR3 nucleotide sequence: TGCAGTGCTCGGGGGACTAGCGGGATGAGCGGGGAGCTGTTTTTT.

This clonotype was counted once. This chain connects TRBV20-1 to TRBJ2-7; 14 positions match TRBD2. J lost 4 bases, V lost 6 bases, and 8 bases had no gene match. Germline V lookup: CDR1 DFQATT, CDR2 SNEGSKA (reference sequence). The CDR3 has 15 residues. In DNA, the CDR3 is TGCAGTGCGCGACTAGCGGGAGGGGAGTGGTACGAGCAGTACTTC. Translation gives CSARLAGGEWYEQYF.

This clonotype has at least ten counts. The J gene is TRBJ1-1, the V gene TRBV6-5; D possibly corresponds to TRBD1 (6 bases). This CDR3 contains 14 residues. The V end was cut by 2 bases, the J end by 6 bases, with 13 bases between. Germline V CDR1 and CDR2: MNHEY, SVGAGI. The CDR3 region has the DNA TGTGCCAGCAGTTACGTAACAGGGATGGCTGAAGCTTTCTTT. It is translated as CASSYVTGMAEAFF.

To note about this clonotype: Being one base from a much bigger clone, this may be a read error. The rearrangement joins TRBV9 to TRBJ2-7; no firm D call. The CDR3 runs 16 residues. Germline CDR1 SGDLS, CDR2 YYNGEE. CDR3 sequence: CASSVEDGIISYKQYF. Here the CDR3 DNA reads TGTGCCAGCAGCGTTGAGGACGGTATAATATCCTACAAGCAGTACTTC.

Of note for this clonotype: This may be a read error: a much more frequent sequence differs by one nucleotide. V and J are TRBV30 and TRBJ1-2; D unclear. V dropped 4 bases and J dropped 5 bases, with 14 bases sitting between them. In germline, CDR1 is GTSNPN, CDR2 SVGIG (reference sequence). The CDR3 runs 13 residues. The CDR3 nucleotides read TGTGCCTGGAACCTGGGAGGCTCTTATGGCTACACCTTC. It is translated as CAWNLGGSYGYTF.

This clonotype was seen ten or more times. The chain recombines TRBV20-1 with TRBJ1-3; D is ambiguous. V lost 6 bases to trimming and J lost 1 base, with 10 bases between them. CDR1 and CDR2 (germline): DFQATT, SNEGSKA (reference sequence). This CDR3 comprises 13 residues. This chain's CDR3 is CSAVQNSGNTIYF. CDR3 nucleotides: TGCAGTGCCGTACAGAATTCTGGAAACACCATATATTTT.

This clonotype was seen just once. The rearrangement joins TRBV4-2 to TRBJ2-7; D is tentatively TRBD1 or TRBD2 (5 bases each). The germline V gene has CDR1 LGHNA and CDR2 YNFKEQ. Trimming removed 1 base from V and 5 bases from J, with 15 bases in between. This CDR3 is built from 15 residues. The CDR3 protein is CASSQAPGTWDEQYF. The CDR3 nucleotides read TGTGCCAGCAGCCAAGCCCCCGGGACGTGGGACGAGCAGTACTTC.

The rearrangement joins TRBV11-1 to TRBJ2-3; no clear D gene. Looked up from germline, CDR1 is SGHAT and CDR2 is FQDESV (reference sequence). V was pared by 5 bases and J by 4 bases, with 25 bases between. This CDR3 is built from 18 residues. CDR3 in DNA: TGTGCCAGCAGCCTAGAGACATTGACTCCGACCCTGGCAGATACGCAGTATTTT. As protein: CASSLETLTPTLADTQYF.

J is TRBJ2-7 and V is TRBV24-1; no definite D call. Trimming removed 3 bases from V and 7 bases from J, with 9 bases in between. Germline CDR1 KGHDR, CDR2 SFDVKD. The CDR3 contains 12 residues. The CDR3 is CATSDATGEQYF. The CDR3, as DNA: TGTGCCACCAGTGATGCTACGGGTGAGCAGTACTTC.

The genes are TRBV20-1 and TRBJ2-7; D uncertain. This CDR3 is built from 10 residues. The germline V and J ends were trimmed by 5 bases and 6 bases, with 8 bases remaining between them. CDR1 and CDR2 from the germline V gene are DFQATT and SNEGSKA (reference sequence). The CDR3 sequence: CSAAVSEQYF. DNA for the CDR3: TGCAGTGCTGCCGTCTCCGAGCAGTACTTC.

This chain uses TRBV19 with TRBJ2-1, with 7 bases that match TRBD2. The V gene's germline CDR1 is LNHDA and CDR2 SQIVND (reference sequence). V was clipped by 1 base and J by 6 bases; unmatched bases: 6. The CDR3 contains 15 residues. CDR3 amino acids: CASSIVLWGGNEQFF. The CDR3 DNA sequence: TGTGCCAGTAGTATAGTTTTATGGGGGGGCAATGAGCAGTTCTTC.